These T cell receptor beta chains were read from a single sample in a study of neurological immune-mediated disorders. TCRdb reprocessed the 5' RACE reads via MiXCR and lists one record per CDR3 protein. The table has tens of thousands of distinct CDR3 sequences, less than 5% seen once. Sequenced sample: PBMCs. Every receptor here comes from a woman aged 55-70 years with multiple sclerosis. CDR3s include the opening cysteine and the closing phenylalanine or tryptophan. Each record gives: clone size, V gene, J gene, D gene, CDR3 DNA, CDR3 protein. A D gene is named only where the DNA matches it firmly. Some rows have no size entry. The others give once, few or many, or a class for an expanded clone.

many	TRBV3-1	TRBJ1-1	NA	TGTGCCAGCAGCCCGCTGGGTGATTTGAACACTGAAGCTTTCTTT	CASSPLGDLNTEAFF
many	TRBV5-1	TRBJ1-5	NA	TGCGCCAGCAGCTTGGACGCACTGCGGGGTCAGCCCCAGCATTTT	CASSLDALRGQPQHF
many	TRBV18	TRBJ1-2	NA	TGTGCCAGCTCACCGGACGGAATCTACTATGGCTACACCTTC	CASSPDGIYYGYTF
many	TRBV29-1	TRBJ1-4	TRBD1	TGCAGCGTCCGCGGGACAGGGGGCGTCAAACTGTTTTTT	CSVRGTGGVKLFF
many	TRBV7-2	TRBJ2-3	NA	TGTGCCAGCAGCTCGACTGCCCTTCTCTCTCCTACGCAGTATTTT	CASSSTALLSPTQYF
few	TRBV5-1	TRBJ2-5	NA	TGCGCCAGCAGCTTGGGTCCGGACGCGGTGGGAGAGACCCAGTACTTC	CASSLGPDAVGETQYF
NA	TRBV5-6	TRBJ2-3	NA	TGTGCCAGCAGCTTTGGGGCGGGGTCCGCATCGCAGTATTTT	CASSFGAGSASQYF
many	TRBV20-1	TRBJ2-1	TRBD2	TGCAGTGCTGAAAGCGGGAGGGGCTCCTACAATGAGCAGTTCTTC	CSAESGRGSYNEQFF
many	TRBV28	TRBJ2-2	NA	TGTGCCAGCAGCCTCCGACAGGCCGGGGAGCTGTTTTTT	CASSLRQAGELFF
NA	TRBV2	TRBJ1-1	NA	TGTGCCAGTCGCCCCGGCGGGGAGAACACTGAAGCTTTCTTT	CASRPGGENTEAFF
medium-sized	TRBV2	TRBJ1-2	NA	TGTGCCAGCAGTGTAACCTCCTATGGCTACACCTTC	CASSVTSYGYTF
many	TRBV20-1	TRBJ2-1	TRBD1	TGCAGTGCTAGAGACCGGGACAGGGTTACCTACAATGAGCAGTTCTTC	CSARDRDRVTYNEQFF
many	TRBV20-1	TRBJ1-2	NA	TGCAGTGCTAGAGCAGGGGCTACCGGCTATGGCTACACCTTC	CSARAGATGYGYTF
many	TRBV29-1	TRBJ2-5	NA	TGCAGCGTTGGGGAAGGGTTGTGGACCCAGTACTTC	CSVGEGLWTQYF
NA	TRBV7-2	TRBJ2-3	NA	TGTGCCAGCAGCTTAGTAGCGGCGAGCACAGATACGCAGTATTTT	CASSLVAASTDTQYF
many	TRBV6-5	TRBJ1-1	NA	TGTGCCAGCAGTCGCTTGACAGAGCATGAAGCTTTCTTT	CASSRLTEHEAFF
many	TRBV5-1	TRBJ2-3	NA	TGCGCCAGCAGCTTGGAGGGAAGATGGGGAGCAGATACGCAGTATTTT	CASSLEGRWGADTQYF